This paragraph covers one T cell receptor (beta chain) sequence. Antigen unknown. The germline V gene encodes CDR1 MNHNS and CDR2 SASEGT. Trimming took 1 base from V and 7 from J; bases not matched to a gene: 4. This CDR3 comprises 13 residues. This entry belongs to a study of cytomegalovirus exposure and HLA in healthy donors. On the study more broadly: It was reported in a later analysis that the 100 to 150 validation repertoires used the same platform as the roughly 670 first-cohort repertoires.

Broader study findings: According to a subsequent analysis, TCR clusters identified in the first cohort showed a tendency to co-occur across the roughly 120 validation repertoires.

Sequencing used immunoSEQ multiplex PCR; TCRdb keeps in-frame clones, though not all of them. The profile shows about 110,000 clones, over 75% of them singletons. Input material: PBMCs. J is TRBJ2-7 and V is TRBV6-1; 7 bases are shared with TRBD2. The clonotype comes from a young woman in good health and CMV-seronegative. This CDR3 reads CASSEVGRGEQYF. CDR3 nucleotide sequence: TGTGCCAGCAGTGAAGTCGGGCGGGGGGAGCAGTACTTC.